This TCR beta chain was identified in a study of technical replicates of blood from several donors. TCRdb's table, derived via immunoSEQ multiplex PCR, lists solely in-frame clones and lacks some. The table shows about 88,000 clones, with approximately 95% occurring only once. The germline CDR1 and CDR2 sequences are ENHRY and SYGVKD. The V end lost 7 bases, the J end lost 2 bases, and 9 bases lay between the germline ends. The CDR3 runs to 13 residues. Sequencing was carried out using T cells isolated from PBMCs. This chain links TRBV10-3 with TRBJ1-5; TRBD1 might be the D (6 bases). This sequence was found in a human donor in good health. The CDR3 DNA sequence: TGTGCCATCAACAGGGACGGCAATCAGCCCCAGCATTTT. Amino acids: CAINRDGNQPQHF.